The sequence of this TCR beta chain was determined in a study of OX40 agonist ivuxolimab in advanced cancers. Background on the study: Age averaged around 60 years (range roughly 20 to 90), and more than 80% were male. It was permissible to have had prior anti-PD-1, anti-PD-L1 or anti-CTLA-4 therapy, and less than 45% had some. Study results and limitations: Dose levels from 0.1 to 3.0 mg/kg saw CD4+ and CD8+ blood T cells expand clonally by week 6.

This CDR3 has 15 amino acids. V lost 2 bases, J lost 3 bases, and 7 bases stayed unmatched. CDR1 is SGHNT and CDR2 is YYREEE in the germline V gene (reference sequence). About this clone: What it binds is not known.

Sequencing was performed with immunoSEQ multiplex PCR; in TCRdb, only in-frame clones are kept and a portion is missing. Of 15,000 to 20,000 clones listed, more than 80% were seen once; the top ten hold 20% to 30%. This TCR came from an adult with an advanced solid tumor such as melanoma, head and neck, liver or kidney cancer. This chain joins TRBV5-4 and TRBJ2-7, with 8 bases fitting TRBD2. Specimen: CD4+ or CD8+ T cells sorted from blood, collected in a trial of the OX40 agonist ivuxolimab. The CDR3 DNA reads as TGTGCCAGCAGCTTAGGCAGGGGACTAGGCTACGAGCAGTACTTC. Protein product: CASSLGRGLGYEQYF. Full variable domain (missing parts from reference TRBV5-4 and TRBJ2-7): ETGVTQSPTHLIKTRGQQVTLRCSSQSGHNTVSWYQQALGQGPQFIFQYYREEENGRGNFPPRFSGLQFPNYSSELNVNALELDDSALYLCASSLGRGLGYEQYFGPGTRLTVT.